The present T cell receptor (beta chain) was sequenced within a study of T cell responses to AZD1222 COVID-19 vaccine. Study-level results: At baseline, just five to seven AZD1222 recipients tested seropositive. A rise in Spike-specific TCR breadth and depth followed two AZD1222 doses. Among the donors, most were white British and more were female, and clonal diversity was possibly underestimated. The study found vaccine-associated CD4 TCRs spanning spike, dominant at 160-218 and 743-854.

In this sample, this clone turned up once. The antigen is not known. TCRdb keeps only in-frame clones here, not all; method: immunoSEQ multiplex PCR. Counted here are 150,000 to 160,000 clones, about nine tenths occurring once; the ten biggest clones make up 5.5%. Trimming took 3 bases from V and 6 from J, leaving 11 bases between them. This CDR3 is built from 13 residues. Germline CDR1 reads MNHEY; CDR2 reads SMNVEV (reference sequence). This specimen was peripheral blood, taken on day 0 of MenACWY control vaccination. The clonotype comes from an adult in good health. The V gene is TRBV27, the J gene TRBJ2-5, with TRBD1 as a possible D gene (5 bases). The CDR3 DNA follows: TGTGCCAGCAGTTTTCAGGGTGAAAAGACCCAGTACTTC. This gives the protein CASSFQGEKTQYF.